This T cell receptor (beta chain) was sequenced during a study of blood T cell repertoires in COVID-19. Across the study: Whether acute or convalescent, the COVID-19 samples came from the United States, Italy and Spain. From T cells, B-cell-depleted T cells, or PBMCs came the material, which was cDNA or gDNA.

Libraries were prepared by immunoSEQ multiplex PCR; TCRdb keeps only in-frame clonotypes and omits some of them. The table records approximately 150,000 clones, roughly 84% of them present only once. Germline-derived CDR1 and CDR2 are SGHTS and YDEGEE. The CDR3 is 15 residues long. Trimming pared 2 bases from V and 2 bases from J, leaving 12 bases between. Sequenced material: peripheral blood. The rearrangement links TRBV5-8 to TRBJ2-3; possibly TRBD2 for D (7 bases). This receptor was obtained from a human donor with acute or convalescent COVID-19. The donor label of this sample is uncertain. CDR3 sequence (DNA): TGTGCCAGCAGCTTTAAGGGGGGGAACACAGATACGCAGTATTTT. Residues: CASSFKGGNTDTQYF.